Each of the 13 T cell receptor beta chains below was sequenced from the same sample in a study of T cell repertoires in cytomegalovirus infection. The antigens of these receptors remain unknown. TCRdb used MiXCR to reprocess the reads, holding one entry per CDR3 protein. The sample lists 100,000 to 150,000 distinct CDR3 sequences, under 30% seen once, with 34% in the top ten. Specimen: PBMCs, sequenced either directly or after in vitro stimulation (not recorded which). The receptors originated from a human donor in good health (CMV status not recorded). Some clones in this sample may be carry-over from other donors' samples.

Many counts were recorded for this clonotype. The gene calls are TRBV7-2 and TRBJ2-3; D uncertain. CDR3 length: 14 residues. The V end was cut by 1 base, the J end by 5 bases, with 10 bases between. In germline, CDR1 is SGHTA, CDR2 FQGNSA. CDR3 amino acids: CASSLEAREDTQYF. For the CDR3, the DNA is TGTGCCAGCAGCTTAGAGGCTAGGGAAGATACGCAGTATTTT.

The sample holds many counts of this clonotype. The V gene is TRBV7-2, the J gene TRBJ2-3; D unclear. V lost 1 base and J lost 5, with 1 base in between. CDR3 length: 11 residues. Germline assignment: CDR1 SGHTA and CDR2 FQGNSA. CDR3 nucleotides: TGTGCCAGCAGCTTAGAAGATACGCAGTATTTT. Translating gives CASSLEDTQYF.

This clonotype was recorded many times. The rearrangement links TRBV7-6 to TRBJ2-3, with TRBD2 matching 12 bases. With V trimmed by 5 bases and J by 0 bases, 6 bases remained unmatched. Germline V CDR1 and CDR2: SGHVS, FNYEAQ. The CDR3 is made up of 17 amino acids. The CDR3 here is CASSPGLAGSSTDTQYF. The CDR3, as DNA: TGTGCCAGCAGCCCCGGACTAGCGGGATCTAGCACAGATACGCAGTATTTT.

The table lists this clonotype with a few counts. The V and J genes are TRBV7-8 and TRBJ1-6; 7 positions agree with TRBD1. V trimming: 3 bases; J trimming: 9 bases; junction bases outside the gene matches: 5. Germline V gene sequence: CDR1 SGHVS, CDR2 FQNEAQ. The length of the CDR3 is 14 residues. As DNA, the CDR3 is TGTGCCAGCAGCTTTGACAGGGATGTTTCACCCCTCCACTTT. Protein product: CASSFDRDVSPLHF. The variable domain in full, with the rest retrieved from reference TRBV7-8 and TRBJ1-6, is GAGVSQSPRYKVAKRGQDVALRCDPISGHVSLFWYQQALGQGPEFLTYFQNEAQLDKSGLPSDRFFAERPEGSVSTLKIQRTQQEDSAVYLCASSFDRDVSPLHFGNGTRLTVT.

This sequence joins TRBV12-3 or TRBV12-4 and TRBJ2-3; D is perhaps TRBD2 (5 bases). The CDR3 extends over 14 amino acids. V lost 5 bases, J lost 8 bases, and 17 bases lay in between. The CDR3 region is CASSLIGKGSTQYF. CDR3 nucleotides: TGTGCCAGCAGTCTCATAGGGAAAGGGAGTACGCAGTATTTT.

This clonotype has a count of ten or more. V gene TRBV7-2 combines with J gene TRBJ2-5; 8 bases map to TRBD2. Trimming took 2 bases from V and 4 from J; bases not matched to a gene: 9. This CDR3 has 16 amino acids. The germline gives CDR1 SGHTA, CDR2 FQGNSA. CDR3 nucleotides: TGTGCCAGCAGCTTAAACGGGGGGGCGGGAGCAGAGACCCAGTACTTC. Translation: CASSLNGGAGAETQYF.

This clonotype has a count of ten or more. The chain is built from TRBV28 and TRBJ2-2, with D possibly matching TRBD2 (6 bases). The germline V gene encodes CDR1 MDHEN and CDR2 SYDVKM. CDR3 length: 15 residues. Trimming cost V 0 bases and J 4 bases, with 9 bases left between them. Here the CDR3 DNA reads TGTGCCAGCAGTTTATGGCCCGGGGGCACCGGGGAGCTGTTTTTT. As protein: CASSLWPGGTGELFF.

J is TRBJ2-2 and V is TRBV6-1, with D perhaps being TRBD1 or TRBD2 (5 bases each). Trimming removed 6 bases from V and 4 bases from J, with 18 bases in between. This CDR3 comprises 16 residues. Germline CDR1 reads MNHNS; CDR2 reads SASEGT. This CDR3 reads CASRLEPTAITGELFF. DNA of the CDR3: TGTGCCAGCAGACTAGAGCCGACAGCAATCACCGGGGAGCTGTTTTTT.

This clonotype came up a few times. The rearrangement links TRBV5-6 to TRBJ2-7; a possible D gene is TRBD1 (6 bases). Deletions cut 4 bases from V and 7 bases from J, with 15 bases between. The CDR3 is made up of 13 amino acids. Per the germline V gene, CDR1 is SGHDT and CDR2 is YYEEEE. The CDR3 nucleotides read TGTGCCAGCAGCGTCACAGGGTCCTCTGAGCAGTACGTC. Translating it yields CASSVTGSSEQYV.

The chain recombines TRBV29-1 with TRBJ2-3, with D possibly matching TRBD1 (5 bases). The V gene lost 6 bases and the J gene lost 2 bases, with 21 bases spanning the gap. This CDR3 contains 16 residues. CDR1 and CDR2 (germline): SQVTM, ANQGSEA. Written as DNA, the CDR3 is TGCAGCGTCCTGGGTACCGTAGACAGCAACACAGATACGCAGTATTTT. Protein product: CSVLGTVDSNTDTQYF.

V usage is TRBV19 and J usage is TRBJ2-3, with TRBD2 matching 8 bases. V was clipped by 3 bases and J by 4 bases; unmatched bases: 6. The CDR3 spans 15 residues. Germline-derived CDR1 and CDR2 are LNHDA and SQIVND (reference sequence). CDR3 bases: TGTGCCAGTAGTATCTCGACTAGCGCACCAGATACGCAGTATTTT. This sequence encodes CASSISTSAPDTQYF.

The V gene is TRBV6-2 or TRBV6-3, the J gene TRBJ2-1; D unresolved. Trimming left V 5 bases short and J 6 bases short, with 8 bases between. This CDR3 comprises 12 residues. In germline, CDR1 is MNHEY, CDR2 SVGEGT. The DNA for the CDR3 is TGTGCCAGCAGTCCTAGTTTCAATGAGCAGTTCTTC. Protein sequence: CASSPSFNEQFF.

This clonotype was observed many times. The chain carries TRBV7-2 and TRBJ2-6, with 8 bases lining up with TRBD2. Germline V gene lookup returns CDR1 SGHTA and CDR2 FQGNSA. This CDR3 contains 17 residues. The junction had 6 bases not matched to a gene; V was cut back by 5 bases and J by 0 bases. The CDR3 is CASSPLAAFSGANVLTF. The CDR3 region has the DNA TGTGCCAGCAGCCCACTAGCGGCCTTCTCTGGGGCCAACGTCCTGACTTTC.